One and the same sample provided the 27 T cell receptor beta chains below, sequenced in a study of blood T cell repertoires in COVID-19. Measured with immunoSEQ multiplex PCR; TCRdb has only the in-frame clones, and not every one. The data contain some 62,000 clones, approximately 80% of them singletons. The sample comprised peripheral blood. These receptor sequences come from a man in his sixties with acute or convalescent COVID-19.

The genes are TRBV28 and TRBJ2-1; 10 nucleotides align to TRBD2. Germline CDR1 is MDHEN and CDR2 is SYDVKM. Germline trimming cut 7 bases from V and 7 bases from J; bases unmatched to any gene: 10. There are 15 residues in the CDR3. The CDR3 spells CASNPGAGGGNEQFF. The DNA of the CDR3 is TGTGCCAGCAATCCCGGAGCGGGAGGGGGGAATGAGCAGTTCTTC.

This chain uses TRBV30 with TRBJ1-5, with a possible D match to TRBD1 (5 bases). Trimming left V 0 bases short and J 2 bases short, with 11 bases between. The CDR3 consists of 15 residues. Per germline, CDR1 GTSNPN and CDR2 SVGIG (reference sequence). DNA of the CDR3: TGTGCCTGGAGTGTACGGGGGTCCGGCAATCAGCCCCAGCATTTT. Protein product: CAWSVRGSGNQPQHF. The full variable domain, with the rest looked up from reference TRBV30 and TRBJ1-5, is SQTIHQWPATLVQPVGSPLSLECTVEGTSNPNLYWYRQAAGRGLQLLFYSVGIGQISSEVPQNLSASRPQDRQFILSSKKLLLSDSGFYLCAWSVRGSGNQPQHFGDGTRLSIL.

The chain is built from TRBV4-1 and TRBJ2-3, with a tentative D call TRBD1 (5 bases). This CDR3 has 16 amino acids. Germline assignment: CDR1 MGHRA and CDR2 YSYEKL. V lost 5 bases, J lost 2 bases, and 17 bases lay in between. This CDR3 is CASSWGGQGTTDTQYF. The CDR3 nucleotides read TGCGCCAGCAGCTGGGGTGGGCAGGGTACCACAGATACGCAGTATTTT.

This clone was counted only a few times. V and J are TRBV7-9 and TRBJ1-1; D is perhaps TRBD1 (6 bases). The germline V gene encodes CDR1 SEHNR and CDR2 FQNEAQ (reference sequence). This CDR3 region has 14 residues. Deletions cut 6 bases from V and 1 base from J, with 12 bases between. The CDR3 nucleotides are TGTGCCAGCAGGCGTACAGGGAAGAACACTGAAGCTTTCTTT. Translated: CASRRTGKNTEAFF. Together with reference TRBV7-9 and TRBJ1-1, the CDR3 gives the full variable domain: DTGVSQNPRHKITKRGQNVTFRCDPISEHNRLYWYRQTLGQGPEFLTYFQNEAQLEKSRLLSDRFSAERPKGSFSTLEIQRTEQGDSAMYLCASRRTGKNTEAFFGQGTRLTVV.

Written as DNA, the CDR3 is TGTGCCAGCAGTTCCTCCGGGACTGGCCCCTACGAGCAGTACTTC. Protein: CASSSSGTGPYEQYF. The J gene is TRBJ2-7, the V gene TRBV28, with D perhaps TRBD2 (6 bases). V shed 4 bases and J shed 2 bases, with 15 bases lying between them. Germline V gene sequence: CDR1 MDHEN, CDR2 SYDVKM. This CDR3 contains 15 residues.

The V and J genes are TRBV5-4 and TRBJ2-1; no definite D call. CDR3 size: 13 residues. Trimming took 0 bases from V and 4 from J, leaving 5 bases between them. From germline, CDR1 is SGHNT and CDR2 YYREEE (reference sequence). For the CDR3, the DNA is TGTGCCAGCAGCTTGGCCCAGTACAATGAGCAGTTCTTC. Its protein product is CASSLAQYNEQFF. The complete variable domain, with remaining parts taken from reference TRBV5-4 and TRBJ2-1, reads ETGVTQSPTHLIKTRGQQVTLRCSSQSGHNTVSWYQQALGQGPQFIFQYYREEENGRGNFPPRFSGLQFPNYSSELNVNALELDDSALYLCASSLAQYNEQFFGPGTRLTVL.

The chain links TRBV30 to TRBJ1-2, with D tentatively TRBD1 (5 bases). From germline, CDR1 is GTSNPN and CDR2 SVGIG (reference sequence). The CDR3 contains 11 residues. The germline V and J ends were trimmed by 3 bases and 6 bases, with 8 bases remaining between them. The chain's CDR3 is CAWSPGHGYTF. CDR3 nucleotides: TGTGCCTGGAGCCCAGGGCATGGCTACACCTTC. The full variable domain, completed using reference TRBV30 and TRBJ1-2, is SQTIHQWPATLVQPVGSPLSLECTVEGTSNPNLYWYRQAAGRGLQLLFYSVGIGQISSEVPQNLSASRPQDRQFILSSKKLLLSDSGFYLCAWSPGHGYTFGSGTRLTVV.

The CDR3 spells CASTATGGDYGYTF. The CDR3, as DNA: TGTGCCAGCACAGCGACAGGGGGCGACTATGGCTACACCTTC. The V gene is TRBV28, the J gene TRBJ1-2; 10 nucleotides line up with TRBD1. V lost 7 bases and J lost 3; bases outside the gene matches: 5. The CDR3 has 14 residues. CDR1 is MDHEN and CDR2 is SYDVKM in the germline V gene.

The chain carries TRBV3-1 (or the pseudogene TRBV3-2) and TRBJ2-7; 9 bases are shared with TRBD2. The length of the CDR3 is 16 residues. Germline V CDR1 and CDR2: LGHDT, YNNKEL (reference sequence). V shed 4 bases and J 9 bases; nucleotides not matched to a gene: 16. The CDR3 loop reads CASSLGDRTSVLGQYF. CDR3 in DNA: TGTGCCAGCAGCCTAGGGGATCGGACTAGCGTGCTCGGGCAGTACTTC.

About this clone itself: Additional DNA sequences in this sample encode the identical CDR3. The chain has TRBV7-9 and TRBJ1-5, with 8 positions matching TRBD1. V dropped 5 bases and J dropped 4; count of bases not matched to a gene: 1. From germline, CDR1 is SEHNR and CDR2 FQNEAQ (reference sequence). The CDR3 is 13 residues long. The CDR3 loop reads CASSRQGNQPQHF. DNA of the CDR3: TGTGCCAGCAGCCGACAGGGGAATCAGCCCCAGCATTTT.

V and J are TRBV27 and TRBJ2-5, with 11 bases matching TRBD2. The J segment lost 5 bases and the V segment lost 1 base, leaving 3 bases of the junction unmatched. The CDR3 is 15 amino acids. The germline gives CDR1 MNHEY, CDR2 SMNVEV (reference sequence). The CDR3 region is CASSLYLAGGETQYF. The CDR3, as DNA: TGTGCCAGCAGTTTATACCTAGCGGGAGGTGAGACCCAGTACTTC.

The CDR3 sequence: CASSLWTGEANTEAFF. As DNA, the CDR3 is TGTGCCAGCAGTTTATGGACAGGGGAAGCGAACACTGAAGCTTTCTTT. V is TRBV28 and J is TRBJ1-1, with 8 bases fitting TRBD1. CDR3 length: 16 residues. J was trimmed by 1 base and V by 0 bases; bases with no gene match: 4. From germline, CDR1 is MDHEN and CDR2 SYDVKM. Supplemented by reference TRBV28 and TRBJ1-1, the full variable domain reads DVKVTQSSRYLVKRTGEKVFLECVQDMDHENMFWYRQDPGLGLRLIYFSYDVKMKEKGDIPEGYSVSREKKERFSLILESASTNQTSMYLCASSLWTGEANTEAFFGQGTRLTVV.

This clone turned up a few times. CDR3 DNA sequence: TGTGCCAGCAGCTTTCAGGGGCGGGGGCTTTACGAGCAGTACTTC. Translated: CASSFQGRGLYEQYF. This chain connects TRBV7-2 to TRBJ2-7; D may be TRBD2 (7 bases). Trimming took off 3 bases at V and 4 bases at J, with 16 bases between the two ends. CDR3 length: 15 residues. CDR1 and CDR2 from the germline V gene are SGHTA and FQGNSA.

The rearrangement links TRBV6-5 to TRBJ2-1, with TRBD1 matching over 9 bases. V trimming: 6 bases; J trimming: 10 bases; junction bases outside the gene matches: 13. Germline V gene sequence: CDR1 MNHEY, CDR2 SVGAGI. This CDR3 is 15 amino acids long. CDR3 in amino acids: CASRRRGQGGGEQFF. CDR3 coding DNA: TGTGCCAGCAGACGGAGGGGACAGGGAGGCGGCGAGCAGTTCTTC.

The CDR3 DNA is TGTGCCAGTAGTATGGGCGTCGGGGGGACCTACGAGCAGTACTTC. It codes for CASSMGVGGTYEQYF. The chain couples TRBV19 to TRBJ2-7, with 7 bases lining up with TRBD2. The CDR3 consists of 15 residues. Trimming cost V 3 bases and J 2 bases; bases outside gene matches: 7. CDR1 and CDR2 from the germline V gene are LNHDA and SQIVND (reference sequence). Full variable domain (rest looked up from reference TRBV19 and TRBJ2-7): DGGITQSPKYLFRKEGQNVTLSCEQNLNHDAMYWYRQDPGQGLRLIYYSQIVNDFQKGDIAEGYSVSREKKESFPLTVTSAQKNPTAFYLCASSMGVGGTYEQYFGPGTRLTVT.

In nucleotides, the CDR3 is TGTGCCAGCAGCTTATGGGGGGAGGGGTATCCTAACTATGGCTACACCTTC. It specifies CASSLWGEGYPNYGYTF. The chain carries TRBV13 and TRBJ1-2, with a weak D call TRBD1 (5 bases). Germline V lookup: CDR1 PRHDT, CDR2 FYEKMQ (reference sequence). The CDR3 consists of 17 residues. V was cut by 2 bases and J by 0 bases, with 16 bases left in between.

The chain couples TRBV7-2 to TRBJ2-3; weak D call: TRBD2 (6 bases). V lost 2 bases to trimming and J lost 5 bases, with 14 bases between them. The CDR3 runs 15 residues. Germline V gene data show CDR1 as SGHTA and CDR2 as FQGNSA. The CDR3 DNA is TGTGCCAGCAGCTTAAGGATCGGGAGACAAGATACGCAGTATTTT. It encodes CASSLRIGRQDTQYF.

The V call is TRBV21-1, the J call TRBJ2-7; TRBD2 is the table's D call, not checked against the DNA. TRBV21-1 is a documented pseudogene. This CDR3 contains 13 residues. For the CDR3, the DNA is TGTGCCAGCAGCTCGCGCGGACTAGCGGGGTGTTACTTC. This encodes CASSSRGLAGCYF.

This clone was detected only once. V and J are TRBV7-9 and TRBJ2-5; tentatively, D is TRBD1 (6 bases). Trimming cost V 1 base and J 5 bases, with 17 bases left between them. Germline CDR1 reads SEHNR; CDR2 reads FQNEAQ (reference sequence). This CDR3 contains 16 residues. The CDR3: CASSLGIGVTGETQYF. The DNA for the CDR3 is TGTGCCAGCAGCTTAGGCATTGGCGTCACAGGGGAGACCCAGTACTTC. Combining the CDR3 with reference TRBV7-9 and TRBJ2-5 gives the whole variable domain DTGVSQNPRHKITKRGQNVTFRCDPISEHNRLYWYRQTLGQGPEFLTYFQNEAQLEKSRLLSDRFSAERPKGSFSTLEIQRTEQGDSAMYLCASSLGIGVTGETQYFGPGTRLLVL.

The chain uses TRBV9 and TRBJ2-2; 7 bases map to TRBD1. The CDR3 runs 15 residues. With V trimmed by 3 bases and J by 2 bases, 4 bases remained unmatched. The germline gives CDR1 SGDLS, CDR2 YYNGEE. CDR3 protein: CASSGDRVNTGELFF. For the CDR3, the DNA is TGTGCCAGCAGCGGAGACAGGGTCAACACCGGGGAGCTGTTTTTT. Full variable domain (outside the CDR3, taken from reference TRBV9 and TRBJ2-2): DSGVTQTPKHLITATGQRVTLRCSPRSGDLSVYWYQQSLDQGLQFLIQYYNGEERAKGNILERFSAQQFPDLHSELNLSSLELGDSALYFCASSGDRVNTGELFFGEGSRLTVL.

The chain has TRBV28 and TRBJ1-2; D is ambiguous. Germline V gives CDR1 MDHEN, CDR2 SYDVKM. CDR3 length equals 15 residues. V was pared by 2 bases and J by 4 bases, with 14 bases between. The CDR3 DNA follows: TGTGCCAGCAGTTTACCCTTAGGCAGGCTCTATGGCTACACCTTC. Encoded protein: CASSLPLGRLYGYTF.

The chain joins TRBV7-3 to TRBJ1-5, with 7 bases matching TRBD1. This CDR3 is built from 16 residues. With 2 bases clipped from V and 11 bases from J, the junction kept 15 bases outside the gene matches. CDR1 and CDR2 (germline): SGHTA, FQGTGA. Here the CDR3 reads CASSLSTSKGASSQHF. In DNA, the CDR3 is TGTGCCAGCAGCTTATCTACTAGTAAGGGGGCCTCGTCCCAGCATTTT.

The chain employs TRBV5-1 and TRBJ1-3; D unresolved. The CDR3 runs to 15 residues. V lost 4 bases, J lost 4 bases, and 15 bases lay in between. Germline V CDR1 and CDR2: SGHRS, YFSETQ. CDR3 in amino acids: CASSTWGAPGNTIYF. In DNA form, the CDR3 reads TGCGCCAGCAGCACGTGGGGAGCGCCGGGAAACACCATATATTTT.

The chain uses TRBV7-3 and TRBJ2-3; a weak D match, TRBD2 (6 bases). The V gene lost 3 bases and the J gene lost 1 base, with 8 bases spanning the gap. Germline values: CDR1 SGHTA, CDR2 FQGTGA. This CDR3 comprises 14 residues. For the CDR3, the DNA is TGTGCCAGCAGCTTGGGACTGGGCACAGATACGCAGTATTTT. This gives the protein CASSLGLGTDTQYF.

This clone was recorded once. Other DNA sequences in this specimen translate into the identical CDR3. The rearrangement joins TRBV2 to TRBJ1-1; D might be TRBD1 (5 bases). Per germline, CDR1 SNHLY and CDR2 FYNNEI. The V gene lost 5 bases and the J gene lost 1 base, with 8 bases spanning the gap. This CDR3 contains 13 residues. CDR3 sequence reads: CASSRQGNTEAFF. The CDR3 DNA is TGTGCCAGCAGTCGCCAGGGGAACACTGAAGCTTTCTTT.

The rearrangement uses TRBV6-5 and TRBJ1-1; 10 positions match TRBD1. CDR1 is MNHEY, CDR2 SVGAGI, per germline. The junction had 7 bases not matched to a gene; V was cut back by 2 bases and J by 7 bases. CDR3 length: 15 residues. The CDR3 spells CASSYRQGASGEAFF. In DNA, the CDR3 is TGTGCCAGCAGTTACCGACAGGGGGCAAGTGGTGAAGCTTTCTTT.

This rearrangement joins TRBV6-1 to TRBJ2-5, with 12 bases identical to TRBD2. V dropped 2 bases and J dropped 2; count of bases not matched to a gene: 0. Germline V gene sequence: CDR1 MNHNS, CDR2 SASEGT. CDR3 length: 15 amino acids. The CDR3 protein is CASSELAGGQETQYF. CDR3 nucleotides: TGTGCCAGCAGTGAACTAGCGGGAGGGCAAGAGACCCAGTACTTC.